In this sample, the clone carrying this T cell receptor beta chain turned up many times. Its antigen is not identified. The germline V and J ends were trimmed by 8 bases and 3 bases, with 20 bases remaining between them. The germline gives CDR1 MNHNS, CDR2 SASEGT. The CDR3 spans 15 residues. Methods described previously were used for bulk TCR libraries, and listed TCR primers were applied. TCRdb independently ran MiXCR on the PCR reads; one entry per CDR3 protein. This table has around 460,000 distinct CDR3 sequences, about 22% appearing once. CD8+CD4-CCR7+CD45RA+ sorting gave the naive CD8 T cells. The data derive from a study of molecular identifiers for immune sequencing clone quantification. Findings and limits, study-wide: Clones of above 20 RNA copies carried over 99% of effector molecules; in naive cells they carried under 1%. Should identical TCR molecules share a barcode, the sizes of highly expanded clones could be underestimated.

J is TRBJ2-7 and V is TRBV6-1; weak D call: TRBD1 (6 bases). This clonotype was sampled from a human donor in good health. Some libraries in this study had Jurkat cell RNA spiked in. Sequenced: naive CD8+ T cells from blood, with Jurkat cell RNA spiked in. Subset specified: FACS-sorted CD8+CD4-CCR7+CD45RA+ naive T cells. The CDR3 loop reads CASGLNRALNYEQYF. The CDR3 nucleotides read TGTGCCAGCGGCCTGAACAGGGCCTTAAACTACGAGCAGTACTTC.